This T cell receptor (beta chain) originates from a study of cytomegalovirus exposure and HLA in healthy donors. Per germline, CDR1 SGHRS and CDR2 YFSETQ. Trimming cost V 4 bases and J 3 bases, with 21 bases left between them. The length of the CDR3 is 17 residues. The PCR made use of 60 Vbeta and 13 Jbeta primers. Profiled with immunoSEQ multiplex PCR; TCRdb holds only in-frame clones, not every one. Seen here are over 150,000 clones, roughly 80% observed once, and the top ten hold 0.35% to 0.4%. The source material was PBMCs. The clonotype originates from a boy between 2 and 10 years old in good health and CMV-seronegative. The rearrangement links TRBV5-1 to TRBJ2-3; a possible D gene is TRBD1 (6 bases). CDR3 loop: CASSPRRQGIRTDTQYF. The CDR3 coding sequence is TGCGCCAGCAGCCCAAGACGGCAGGGGATAAGGACAGATACGCAGTATTTT. Filled out from reference TRBV5-1 and TRBJ2-3, the complete variable domain reads KAGVTQTPRYLIKTRGQQVTLSCSPISGHRSVSWYQQTPGQGLQFLFEYFSETQRNKGNFPGRFSGRQFSNSRSEMNVSTLELGDSALYLCASSPRRQGIRTDTQYFGPGTRLTVL.